This T cell receptor beta chain was profiled in a study of T cell repertoires in cytomegalovirus infection. Trimming shortened V by 1 base and J by 5 bases, and 16 bases separated the two germline ends. CDR3 length: 15 residues. CDR1 and CDR2 from the germline V gene are DFQATT and SNEGSKA (reference sequence). This clonotype was counted only a few times. Its target is unknown. Using its own MiXCR run on the reads, TCRdb lists one record per CDR3 protein. This sample has around 230,000 distinct CDR3 sequences, with about 39% found just once. This receptor was identified in a human donor in good health (CMV status not recorded). Some clones in this sample may be carry-over from other donors' samples. The chain combines TRBV20-1 with TRBJ2-3, with TRBD2 as a possible D gene (6 bases). This sample comprised CD8+ T cells from cultured PBMCs, obtained from culture after CMV antigen stimulation. CDR3 residues: CSARVGGTVGDTQYF. The DNA of the CDR3 is TGCAGTGCTAGAGTCGGGGGAACCGTGGGAGATACGCAGTATTTT.